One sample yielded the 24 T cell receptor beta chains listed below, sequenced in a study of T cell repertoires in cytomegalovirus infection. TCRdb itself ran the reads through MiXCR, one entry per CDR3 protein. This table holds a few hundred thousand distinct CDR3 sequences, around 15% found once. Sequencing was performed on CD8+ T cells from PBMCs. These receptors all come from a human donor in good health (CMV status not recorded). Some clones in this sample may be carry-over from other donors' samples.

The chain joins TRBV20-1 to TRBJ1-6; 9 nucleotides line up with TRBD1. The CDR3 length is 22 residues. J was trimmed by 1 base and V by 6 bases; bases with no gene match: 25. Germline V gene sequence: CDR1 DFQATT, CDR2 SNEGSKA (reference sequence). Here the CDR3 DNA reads TGCAGTGCGCGGGGGACGAATAAGGACAGGGGCCGCCGGGGGTCCTATAATTCACCCCTCCACTTT. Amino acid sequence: CSARGTNKDRGRRGSYNSPLHF.

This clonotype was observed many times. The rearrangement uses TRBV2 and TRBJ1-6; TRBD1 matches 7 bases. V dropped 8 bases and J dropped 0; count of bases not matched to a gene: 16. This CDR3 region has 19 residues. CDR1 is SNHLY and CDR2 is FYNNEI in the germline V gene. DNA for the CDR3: TGTGCCAGCCAGGGCGACAGGGATGCCTTCTACTCCTATAATTCACCCCTCCACTTT. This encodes CASQGDRDAFYSYNSPLHF.

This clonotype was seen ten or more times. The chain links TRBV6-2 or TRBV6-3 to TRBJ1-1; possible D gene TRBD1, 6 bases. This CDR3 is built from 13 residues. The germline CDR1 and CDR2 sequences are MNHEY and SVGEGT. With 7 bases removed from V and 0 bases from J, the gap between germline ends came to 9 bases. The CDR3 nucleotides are TGTGCCAGCATCGACAGGATGAACACTGAAGCTTTCTTT. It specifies CASIDRMNTEAFF.

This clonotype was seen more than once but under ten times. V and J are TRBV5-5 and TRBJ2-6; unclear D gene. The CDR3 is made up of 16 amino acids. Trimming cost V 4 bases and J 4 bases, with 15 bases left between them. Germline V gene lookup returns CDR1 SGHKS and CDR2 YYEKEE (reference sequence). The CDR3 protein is CASSLFEQTGANVLTF. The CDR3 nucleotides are TGTGCCAGCAGCCTATTTGAGCAGACCGGGGCCAACGTCCTGACTTTC.

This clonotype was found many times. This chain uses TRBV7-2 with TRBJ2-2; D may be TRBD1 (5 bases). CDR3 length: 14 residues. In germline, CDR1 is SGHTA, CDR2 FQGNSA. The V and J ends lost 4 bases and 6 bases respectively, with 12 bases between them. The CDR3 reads CASSSQGLPGELFF. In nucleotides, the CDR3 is TGTGCCAGCAGCTCTCAGGGTTTACCCGGGGAGCTGTTTTTT.

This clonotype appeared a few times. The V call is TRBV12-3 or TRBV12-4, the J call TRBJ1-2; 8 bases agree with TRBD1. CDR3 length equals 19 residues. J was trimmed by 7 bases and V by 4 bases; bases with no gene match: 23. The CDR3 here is CASSSHLPGQARLIRGYTF. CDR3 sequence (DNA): TGTGCCAGCAGTTCGCACCTCCCGGGACAGGCGAGACTTATCCGTGGCTACACCTTC.

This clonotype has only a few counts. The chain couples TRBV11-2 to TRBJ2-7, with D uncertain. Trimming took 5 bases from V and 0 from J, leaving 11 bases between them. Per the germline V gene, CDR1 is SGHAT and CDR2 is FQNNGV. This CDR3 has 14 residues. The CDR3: CASSIGPGSYEQYF. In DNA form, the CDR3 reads TGTGCCAGCAGCATCGGTCCCGGCTCCTACGAGCAGTACTTC. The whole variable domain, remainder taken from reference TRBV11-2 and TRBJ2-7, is EAGVAQSPRYKIIEKRQSVAFWCNPISGHATLYWYQQILGQGPKLLIQFQNNGVVDDSQLPKDRFSAERLKGVDSTLKIQPAKLEDSAVYLCASSIGPGSYEQYFGPGTRLTVT.

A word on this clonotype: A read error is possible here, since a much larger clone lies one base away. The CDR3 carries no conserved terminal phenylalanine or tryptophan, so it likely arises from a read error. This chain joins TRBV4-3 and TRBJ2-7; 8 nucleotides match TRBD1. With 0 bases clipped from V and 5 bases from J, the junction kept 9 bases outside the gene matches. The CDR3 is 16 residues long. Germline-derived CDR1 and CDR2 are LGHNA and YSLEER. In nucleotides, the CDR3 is TGCGCCAGCAGCCAAGATGGCAGGGGGCAGACTGACGAGCAGTACTCC. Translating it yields CASSQDGRGQTDEQYS.

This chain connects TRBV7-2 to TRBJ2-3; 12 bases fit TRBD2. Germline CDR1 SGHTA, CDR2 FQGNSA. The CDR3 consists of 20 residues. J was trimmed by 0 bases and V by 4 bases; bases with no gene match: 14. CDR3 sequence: CASSSLEVRLAGESTDTQYF. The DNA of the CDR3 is TGTGCCAGCAGCTCCCTCGAAGTACGACTAGCGGGGGAGAGCACAGATACGCAGTATTTT.

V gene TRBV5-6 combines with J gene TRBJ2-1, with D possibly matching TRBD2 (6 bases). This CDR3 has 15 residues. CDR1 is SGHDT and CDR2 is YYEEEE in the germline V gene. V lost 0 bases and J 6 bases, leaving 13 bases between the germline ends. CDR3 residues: CASSLEGVGGNEQFF. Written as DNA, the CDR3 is TGTGCCAGCAGCTTGGAAGGTGTCGGGGGCAATGAGCAGTTCTTC.

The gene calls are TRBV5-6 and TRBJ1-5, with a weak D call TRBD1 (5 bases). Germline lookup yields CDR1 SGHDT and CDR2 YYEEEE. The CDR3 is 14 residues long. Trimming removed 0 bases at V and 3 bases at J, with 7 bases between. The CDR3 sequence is CASSLAQANQPQHF. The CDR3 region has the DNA TGTGCCAGCAGCTTGGCACAGGCCAATCAGCCCCAGCATTTT.

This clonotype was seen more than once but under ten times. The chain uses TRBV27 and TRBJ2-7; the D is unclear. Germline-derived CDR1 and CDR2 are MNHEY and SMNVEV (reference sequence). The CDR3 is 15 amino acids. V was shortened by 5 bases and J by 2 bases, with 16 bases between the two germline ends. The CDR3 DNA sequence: TGTGCCAGCAGTCGTTGGGATCTTGGCACCTACGAGCAGTACTTC. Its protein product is CASSRWDLGTYEQYF.

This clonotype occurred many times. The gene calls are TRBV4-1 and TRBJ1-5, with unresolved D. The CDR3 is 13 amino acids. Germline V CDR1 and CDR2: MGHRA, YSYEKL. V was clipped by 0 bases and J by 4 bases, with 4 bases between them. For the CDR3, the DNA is TGCGCCAGCAGCCAAGATCTTAATCAGCCCCAGCATTTT. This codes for CASSQDLNQPQHF.

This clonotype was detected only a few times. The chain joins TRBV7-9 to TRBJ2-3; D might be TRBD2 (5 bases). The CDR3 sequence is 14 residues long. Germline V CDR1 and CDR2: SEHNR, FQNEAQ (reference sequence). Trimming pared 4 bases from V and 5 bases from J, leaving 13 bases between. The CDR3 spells CASSSNGVEDTQYF. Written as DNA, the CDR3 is TGTGCCAGCAGCTCAAACGGGGTGGAAGATACGCAGTATTTT.

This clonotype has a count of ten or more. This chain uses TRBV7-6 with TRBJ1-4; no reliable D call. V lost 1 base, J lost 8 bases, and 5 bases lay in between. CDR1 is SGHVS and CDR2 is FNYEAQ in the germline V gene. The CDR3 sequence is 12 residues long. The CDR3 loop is CASSLVGEKLFF. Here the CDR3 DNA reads TGTGCCAGCAGCTTAGTAGGCGAAAAACTGTTTTTT.

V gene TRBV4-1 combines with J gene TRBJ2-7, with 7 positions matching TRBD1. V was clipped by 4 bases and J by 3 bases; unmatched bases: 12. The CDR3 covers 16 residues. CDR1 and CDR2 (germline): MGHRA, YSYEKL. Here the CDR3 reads CASSPLTGTEIYEQYF. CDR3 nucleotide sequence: TGCGCCAGCAGCCCACTCACCGGGACAGAGATCTACGAGCAGTACTTC.

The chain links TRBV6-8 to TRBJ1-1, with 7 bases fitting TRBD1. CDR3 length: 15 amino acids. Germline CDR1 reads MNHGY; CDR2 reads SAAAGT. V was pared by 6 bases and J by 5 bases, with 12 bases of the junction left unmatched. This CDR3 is CASSPGTAVWTEAFF. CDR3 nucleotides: TGTGCCAGCAGCCCTGGGACAGCCGTTTGGACTGAAGCTTTCTTT.

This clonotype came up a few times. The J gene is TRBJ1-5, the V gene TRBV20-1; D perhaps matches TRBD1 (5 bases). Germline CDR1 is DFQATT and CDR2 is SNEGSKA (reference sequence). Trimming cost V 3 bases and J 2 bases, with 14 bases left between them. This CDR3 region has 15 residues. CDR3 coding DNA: TGCAGTGCTAGCCCCCCGGGGGGGGGCAATCAGCCCCAGCATTTT. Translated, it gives CSASPPGGGNQPQHF.

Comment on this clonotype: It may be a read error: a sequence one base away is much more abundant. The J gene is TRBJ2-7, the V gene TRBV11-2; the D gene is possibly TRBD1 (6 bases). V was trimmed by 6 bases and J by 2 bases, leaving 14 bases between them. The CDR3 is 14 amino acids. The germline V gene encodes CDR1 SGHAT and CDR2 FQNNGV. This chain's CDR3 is CASSLQGDPYEQYF. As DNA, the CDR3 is TGTGCCAGCAGTCTACAGGGTGATCCCTACGAGCAGTACTTC.

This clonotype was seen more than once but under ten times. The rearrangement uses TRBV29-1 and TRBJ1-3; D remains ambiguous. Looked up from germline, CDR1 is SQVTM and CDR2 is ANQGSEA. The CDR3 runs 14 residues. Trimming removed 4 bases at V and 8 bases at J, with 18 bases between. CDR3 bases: TGCAGCGTTGGGTCAGGCATCAGTAGCGACACCATATATTTT. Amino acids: CSVGSGISSDTIYF.

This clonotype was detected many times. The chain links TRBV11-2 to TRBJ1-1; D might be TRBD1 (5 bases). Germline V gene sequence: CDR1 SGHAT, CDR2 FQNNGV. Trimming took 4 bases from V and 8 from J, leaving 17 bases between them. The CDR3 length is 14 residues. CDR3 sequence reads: CASSWGLGYLEAFF. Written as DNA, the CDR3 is TGTGCCAGCAGCTGGGGCCTTGGATACCTCGAAGCTTTCTTT.

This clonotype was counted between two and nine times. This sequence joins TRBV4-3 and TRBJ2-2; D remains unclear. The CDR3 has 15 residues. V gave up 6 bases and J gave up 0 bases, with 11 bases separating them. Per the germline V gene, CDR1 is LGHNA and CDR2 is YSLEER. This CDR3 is CASSSTEPNTGELFF. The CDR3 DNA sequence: TGCGCCAGCAGTTCGACGGAACCGAACACCGGGGAGCTGTTTTTT.

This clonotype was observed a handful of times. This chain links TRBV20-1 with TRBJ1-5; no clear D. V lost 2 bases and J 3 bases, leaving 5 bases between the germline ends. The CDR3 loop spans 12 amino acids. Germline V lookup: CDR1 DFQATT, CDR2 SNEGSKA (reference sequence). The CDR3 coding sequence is TGCAGTGCTAGACGGCACAATCAGCCCCAGCATTTT. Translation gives CSARRHNQPQHF.

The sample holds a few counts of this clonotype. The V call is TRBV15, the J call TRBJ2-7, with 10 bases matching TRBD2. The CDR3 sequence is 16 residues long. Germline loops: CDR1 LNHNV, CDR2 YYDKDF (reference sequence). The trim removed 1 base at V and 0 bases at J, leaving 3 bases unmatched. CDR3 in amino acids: CATSRGLAGFSYEQYF. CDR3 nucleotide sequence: TGTGCCACCAGCAGAGGACTAGCGGGTTTCTCCTACGAGCAGTACTTC. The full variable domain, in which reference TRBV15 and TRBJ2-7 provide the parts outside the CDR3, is DAMVIQNPRYQVTQFGKPVTLSCSQTLNHNVMYWYQQKSSQAPKLLFHYYDKDFNNEADTPDNFQSRRPNTSFCFLDIRSPGLGDTAMYLCATSRGLAGFSYEQYFGPGTRLTVT.